This is a list of T cell receptor beta chains from one sample in a study. MiXCR, run by TCRdb on the 5' RACE reads, gives a single entry per CDR3 protein. There are roughly 69,000 distinct CDR3 sequences in the sample; approximately 23% occur only once, and about 3% lies in the top ten. Input material: memory CD4+ T cells sorted from a lymph node. The receptors were gathered from a female donor with breast cancer. CDR3s include the opening cysteine and the closing phenylalanine or tryptophan. Each record gives: V gene, J gene, D gene, clone size, CDR3 protein, CDR3 DNA. D genes are given only for firm matches. Where a row states a size, it is once, few, many or the class of an expanded clone; other rows omit it.

>TRBV12-3/TRBV12-4|TRBJ2-2|NA|NA
CASGTGHMNTGELFF
TGTGCCAGCGGGACGGGACACATGAACACCGGGGAGCTGTTTTTT
>TRBV10-3|TRBJ2-2|NA|many
CAITPGLTRSGELFF
TGTGCCATCACTCCGGGACTGACCCGTTCCGGGGAGCTGTTTTTT
>TRBV2|TRBJ2-5|NA|NA
CASRRGTGLLSSQETQYF
TGTGCCAGCAGGAGGGGAACAGGGCTTTTATCGTCCCAAGAGACCCAGTACTTC
>TRBV5-1|TRBJ1-1|NA|many
CASSLVRTDLTEAFF
TGCGCCAGCAGCTTGGTACGGACAGATCTCACTGAAGCTTTCTTT
>TRBV15|TRBJ2-6|TRBD1|NA
CATSRVTGVHSGANVLTF
TGTGCCACCAGCAGAGTTACAGGGGTCCACTCTGGGGCCAACGTCCTGACTTTC
>TRBV5-1|TRBJ1-4|NA|once
CASSPGARLEKLFF
TGCGCCAGCAGCCCCGGGGCCCGATTGGAAAAACTGTTTTTT
>TRBV6-2/TRBV6-3|TRBJ2-2|TRBD1|NA
CASRITGGKSSGELFF
TGTGCCAGCAGGATCACAGGGGGAAAGTCGTCCGGGGAGCTGTTTTTT
>TRBV7-2|TRBJ1-1|TRBD1|NA
CASSSRQGKAFF
TGTGCCAGCAGCTCCCGACAGGGAAAAGCTTTCTTT
>TRBV24-1|TRBJ2-1|TRBD2|once
CATSDPRTSANEQCF
TGTGCCACCAGTGATCCAAGGACTAGCGCGAATGAGCAGTGCTTC
>TRBV5-6|TRBJ1-2|NA|NA
CASSLPANYGYTF
TGTGCCAGCAGCTTGCCGGCCAACTATGGCTACACCTTC
>TRBV20-1|TRBJ2-1|NA|many
CSAIRETAVEQFF
TGCAGTGCGATTAGAGAGACGGCGGTTGAGCAGTTCTTC
>TRBV7-2|TRBJ2-3|TRBD2|NA
CASSLDSSGSTDTQYF
TGTGCCAGCAGCTTAGATTCTAGCGGGAGTACAGATACGCAGTATTTT
>TRBV3-1|TRBJ1-3|NA|NA
CASSQVGGLDTIYF
TGTGCCAGCAGCCAAGTAGGGGGTCTGGACACCATATATTTT
>TRBV5-1|TRBJ1-4|NA|many
CASSLFGEGEKLFF
TGCGCCAGCAGCTTGTTCGGGGAAGGCGAAAAACTGTTTTTT
>TRBV5-5|TRBJ2-1|TRBD1|few
CASSPMTGIEQFF
TGTGCCAGCAGCCCGATGACAGGGATTGAGCAGTTCTTC
>TRBV6-1|TRBJ1-1|NA|NA
CASSEYQRGEAFF
TGTGCCAGCAGTGAATATCAACGGGGTGAAGCTTTCTTT
>TRBV24-1|TRBJ2-1|NA|NA
CATSDTYNEQFF
TGTGCCACCAGTGACACATACAATGAGCAGTTCTTC
>TRBV20-1|TRBJ1-1|TRBD1|NA
CSARRLTGAAFF
TGCAGTGCTAGAAGGTTGACAGGGGCAGCTTTCTTT
>TRBV12-3/TRBV12-4|TRBJ2-3|TRBD2|NA
CASSLGGLGLDTQYF
TGTGCCAGCAGTTTAGGAGGACTAGGCTTAGATACGCAGTATTTT
>TRBV24-1|TRBJ2-1|NA|NA
CATRDRYNEQFF
TGTGCCACCAGGGACAGATACAATGAGCAGTTCTTC
>TRBV27|TRBJ2-1|NA|many
CASSPDQLSEQFF
TGTGCCAGCAGCCCGGACCAACTTTCTGAGCAGTTCTTC
>TRBV7-2|TRBJ2-2|NA|NA
CASSPAGGTGELFF
TGTGCCAGCAGCCCCGCAGGGGGGACCGGGGAGCTGTTTTTT
>TRBV7-8|TRBJ1-3|NA|NA
CASSLTPRDTIYF
TGTGCCAGCAGCTTAACGCCACGAGACACCATATATTTT